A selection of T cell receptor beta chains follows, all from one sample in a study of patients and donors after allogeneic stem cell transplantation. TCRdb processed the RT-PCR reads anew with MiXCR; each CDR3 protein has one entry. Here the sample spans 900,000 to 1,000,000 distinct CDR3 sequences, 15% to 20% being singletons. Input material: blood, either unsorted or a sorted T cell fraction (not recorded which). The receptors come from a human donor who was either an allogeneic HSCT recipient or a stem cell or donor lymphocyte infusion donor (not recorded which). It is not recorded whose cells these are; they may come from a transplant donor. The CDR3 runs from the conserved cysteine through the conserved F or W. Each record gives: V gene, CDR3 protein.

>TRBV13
CASSLGRDYDTQYF
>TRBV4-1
CASSQVGGQYGYTF
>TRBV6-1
CASSEALQPSADTQYF
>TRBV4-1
CASSQDEEGPSRGTQYF
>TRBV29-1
CSVAKETGRSEAFF
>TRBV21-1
CASSEGRMSTDTQYF
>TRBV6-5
CASSSSKRSNQPQHF
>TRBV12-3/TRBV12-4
CASSLATGPTDTQYF
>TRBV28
CASSFLWGQNTEAFF
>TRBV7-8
CASTTGTSAYNEQFF
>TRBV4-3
CASSQEGVGTLGDTQYF
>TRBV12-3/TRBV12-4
CASSPREAEAFF
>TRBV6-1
CASSRGQVYYGYTF
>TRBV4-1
CASSQDGVAPYEQYF
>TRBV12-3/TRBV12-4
CASRPGAETQYF
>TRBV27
CASSQGARGGSNTEAFF
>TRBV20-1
CSARDPVSKNGAFF
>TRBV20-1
CSARYQRGPTDTQYF
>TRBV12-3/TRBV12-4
CASTMGGIRGGYTF
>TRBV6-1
CASSIGRQLETQYF
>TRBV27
CASSLYDRVNSPLHF
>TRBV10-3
CAISEGLSNEQFF
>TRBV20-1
CSASWTGNTEAFF
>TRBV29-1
CSVERYQETQYF
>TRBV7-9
CASSHPPVLFYSYTF
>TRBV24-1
CATSDYLENTEAFF
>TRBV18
CASSPRQDGAGSGGYTF
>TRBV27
CASSPRLGKDQPQHF
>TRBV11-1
CASSTLWTPRGRQETQYF
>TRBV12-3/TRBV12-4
CASSLRTNLYGYTF
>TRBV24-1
CATRDATLNTEAFF
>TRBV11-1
CASSLDFFPGGRKDTQYF
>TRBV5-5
CASSLNRGTRVNYGYTF
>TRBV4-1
CASSRNRDRGNSPLHF
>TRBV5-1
CASSSGQGQGVIYYGYTF
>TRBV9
CASDRSGANVLTF
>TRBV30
CAWSLWGGNQPQHF
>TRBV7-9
CASGGQQETQYF
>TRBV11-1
CASRWGEEQFF
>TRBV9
CASSVGTDSYEQYF
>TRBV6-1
CASRPWREDTGELFF
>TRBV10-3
CAISVSTDGYTF
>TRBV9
CASSLTGDPYNSPLHF
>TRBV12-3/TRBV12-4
CASSPQSRVGYTF
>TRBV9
CASSTGTVFYGYTF
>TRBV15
CATSSLGRDVNTEAFF
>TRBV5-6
CASSLAAAGGPSEQYF
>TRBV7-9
CASSLTSGYYNEQFF
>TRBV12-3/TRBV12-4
CASTRWTGNSPLHF
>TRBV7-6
CASSSYASYEQYF
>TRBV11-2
CASSPRTKRNTGELFF
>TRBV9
CASSVAFGGARTQETQYF
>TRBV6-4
CASTLGPTVYEQYF
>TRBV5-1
CASTPTAGVSYNEQFF
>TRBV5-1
CASSAVGRNTEAFF
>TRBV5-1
CASSLAWWQPTEAFF
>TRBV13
CASSRKPEVGLAKNIQYF
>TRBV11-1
CASSPRGGPLNEQFF
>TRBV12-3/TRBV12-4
CASSQAHPATNEKLFF